The TCR beta chain described here comes from a study of T cell responses to AZD1222 COVID-19 vaccine. Only in-frame clones appear in the TCRdb table, and some are missing; sequencing was by immunoSEQ multiplex PCR. The table has about 130,000 clones, roughly nine tenths seen once. J lost 2 bases, V lost 4 bases, and 4 bases had no gene match. The CDR3 runs 14 residues. CDR1 SGHRS and CDR2 YFSETQ come from the germline V gene. Study-level findings and limits: Increases in Spike-specific TCR breadth and depth were seen after two AZD1222 doses. At study baseline, merely more than 5 AZD1222 recipients were seropositive.

On this clone: Its matching antigen is unknown.

Specimen: peripheral blood, collected 28 days after the second AZD1222 dose. This clonotype was obtained from an adult who received the AZD1222 COVID-19 vaccine. The gene calls are TRBV5-1 and TRBJ2-3; TRBD2 aligns across 7 bases. The chain's CDR3 is CASSPLAATDTQYF. CDR3 nucleotide sequence: TGCGCCAGCAGCCCCCTAGCGGCCACAGATACGCAGTATTTT.